This T cell receptor (beta chain) was identified in a study of molecular identifiers for immune sequencing clone quantification. TCRdb re-called the PCR reads with MiXCR, one entry per CDR3 protein. The sample contains under 650,000 distinct CDR3 sequences, 15% to 20% of which appear only once. This clonotype was seen a handful of times. The TCR sequence derives from a human donor in good health. Some libraries in this study had Jurkat cell RNA spiked in. Sequencing was carried out using naive CD8+ T cells from blood, with Jurkat cell RNA spiked in. Documented subset: FACS-sorted CD8+CD4-CCR7+CD45RA+ naive T cells.

The CDR3 is CSVEWAGGESYEQYF. Here the CDR3 DNA reads TGCAGCGTTGAATGGGCAGGGGGCGAGTCCTACGAGCAGTACTTC. The rearrangement links TRBV29-1 to TRBJ2-7, with TRBD1 matching 8 bases. Unmatched junction bases numbered 7, after V lost 2 bases and J lost 1 base. This CDR3 has 15 residues. The germline V gene has CDR1 SQVTM and CDR2 ANQGSEA.